This entry lists 10 T cell receptor beta chains sequenced from one sample in a study of blood T cell repertoires in COVID-19 (dated by TCRdb to the early 2020s). Libraries were built with the immunoSEQ multiplex PCR assay. TCRdb limited this immuneACCESS table to in-frame rearrangements with V and J called. A share of clones is missing; checked studies link under half to unresolved V genes, and the rest is unexplained. Within this sample are some 180,000 clones, with about 80% of them counted one time only. The ten most abundant clones make up 6.5% to 8.5% of the sample. The sample comprised peripheral blood. These receptors were collected from a human donor in a cohort sampled during active COVID-19.

This chain connects TRBV3-1 (or the pseudogene TRBV3-2) to TRBJ2-1, with TRBD1 matching over 7 bases. J was trimmed by 0 bases and V by 5 bases; bases with no gene match: 7. CDR1 is LGHDT, CDR2 YNNKEL, per germline (reference sequence). The CDR3 length is 16 residues. The CDR3 nucleotides are TGTGCCAGCAGCTCAGGGGGTGCGGGCTCCTACAATGAGCAGTTCTTC. Translation gives CASSSGGAGSYNEQFF.

This clone was seen just once. This chain connects TRBV7-2 to TRBJ1-4, with D possibly being TRBD1 (5 bases). Trimming cost V 4 bases and J 3 bases, with 9 bases left between them. The germline CDR1 and CDR2 sequences are SGHTA and FQGNSA. The CDR3 spans 14 residues. CDR3 sequence (DNA): TGTGCCAGCAGCTCTCGGGGGGCTAATGAAAAACTGTTTTTT. It codes for CASSSRGANEKLFF.

In this sample, this clone turned up a few times. V gene TRBV7-3 combines with J gene TRBJ2-2; a possible D gene is TRBD2 (6 bases). Deletions cut 5 bases from V and 7 bases from J, with 17 bases between. This CDR3 has 15 amino acids. CDR1 and CDR2 (germline): SGHTA, FQGTGA. CDR3: CASSLTSHLGGELFF. For the CDR3, the DNA is TGTGCCAGCAGCCTTACTAGCCATCTTGGCGGGGAGCTGTTTTTT.

The V call is TRBV7-2, the J call TRBJ2-5; TRBD2 aligns across 9 bases. The CDR3 has 17 residues. Germline CDR1 SGHTA, CDR2 FQGNSA. Trimming took 1 base from V and 5 from J; bases not matched to a gene: 11. DNA of the CDR3: TGTGCCAGCAGCTTAGAATTCACAGCGGGGGGTACGGAGACCCAGTACTTC. This encodes CASSLEFTAGGTETQYF.

V and J are TRBV2 and TRBJ1-1; possibly TRBD1 for D (6 bases). The CDR3 is made up of 15 amino acids. Germline CDR1 reads SNHLY; CDR2 reads FYNNEI. With 6 bases removed from V and 0 bases from J, the gap between germline ends came to 14 bases. The CDR3 loop is CASSPGGQVNTEAFF. The DNA of the CDR3 is TGTGCCAGCAGCCCTGGGGGACAAGTGAACACTGAAGCTTTCTTT.

The V gene is TRBV5-5, the J gene TRBJ2-5, with 10 bases lining up with TRBD2. The CDR3 loop spans 16 amino acids. CDR1 and CDR2 from the germline V gene are SGHKS and YYEKEE (reference sequence). V lost 3 bases to trimming and J lost 3 bases; unmatched junction nucleotides: 8. The CDR3, as DNA: TGTGCCAGCAGCTCCCCCGGGACTAGCGCAGAAGAGACCCAGTACTTC. It yields the protein CASSSPGTSAEETQYF.

This clone has a handful of counts. This chain joins TRBV5-5 and TRBJ1-1; 8 bases are shared with TRBD1. The CDR3 has 15 residues. Germline assignment: CDR1 SGHKS and CDR2 YYEKEE (reference sequence). V lost 4 bases, J lost 5 bases, and 10 bases stayed unmatched. CDR3: CASSADRGSGTEAFF. The CDR3 region has the DNA TGTGCCAGCAGCGCCGACAGGGGTAGTGGGACTGAAGCTTTCTTT.

The rearrangement joins TRBV6-5 to TRBJ2-7; TRBD1 might be the D (6 bases). CDR3 length: 12 residues. V dropped 9 bases and J dropped 2 bases, with 11 bases sitting between them. From germline, CDR1 is MNHEY and CDR2 SVGAGI. CDR3 nucleotide sequence: TGTGCCAGTACAGGGCTTACCTACGAGCAGTACTTC. Encoded protein: CASTGLTYEQYF.

The rearrangement uses TRBV9 and TRBJ2-3; a weak D match, TRBD2 (5 bases). V shed 3 bases and J shed 2 bases, with 25 bases lying between them. This CDR3 has 19 amino acids. Germline values: CDR1 SGDLS, CDR2 YYNGEE. The CDR3 sequence: CASSAPLDSPLTPTDTQYF. Written as DNA, the CDR3 is TGTGCCAGCAGCGCGCCCCTGGACTCACCGCTAACACCCACAGATACGCAGTATTTT.

This chain joins TRBV9 and TRBJ1-5; possibly TRBD1 for D (6 bases). V was trimmed by 4 bases and J by 6 bases, leaving 17 bases between them. Per the germline V gene, CDR1 is SGDLS and CDR2 is YYNGEE. The CDR3 is made up of 15 amino acids. The CDR3: CASSLGGAPLQPQHF. As DNA, the CDR3 is TGTGCCAGCAGCCTGGGGGGGGCCCCTCTTCAGCCCCAGCATTTT. The variable domain in full, completed from reference TRBV9 and TRBJ1-5, reads DSGVTQTPKHLITATGQRVTLRCSPRSGDLSVYWYQQSLDQGLQFLIQYYNGEERAKGNILERFSAQQFPDLHSELNLSSLELGDSALYFCASSLGGAPLQPQHFGDGTRLSIL.